These 6 T cell receptor beta chains were all obtained from the same sample, sequenced in a study of blood T cell repertoires in COVID-19. Repertoires were generated with immunoSEQ multiplex PCR, while TCRdb's copy carries only in-frame clones and drops some. The sample includes about 280,000 clones, over 75% of them seen just once. Specimen: peripheral blood. Source of these receptors: a man between 18 and 35 years old with active or convalescent COVID-19.

This chain uses TRBV5-6 with TRBJ1-6; maybe TRBD1 (5 bases). The germline gives CDR1 SGHDT, CDR2 YYEEEE. This CDR3 has 15 amino acids. The V end lost 0 bases, the J end lost 6 bases, and 10 bases lay between the germline ends. The CDR3 spells CASSLEPQGNSPLHF. The CDR3 coding sequence is TGTGCCAGCAGCTTGGAACCCCAGGGTAATTCACCCCTCCACTTT.

The chain recombines TRBV27 with TRBJ2-7; 10 nucleotides line up with TRBD2. V lost 7 bases, J lost 4 bases, and 7 bases stayed unmatched. Germline V gives CDR1 MNHEY, CDR2 SMNVEV (reference sequence). CDR3 size: 14 residues. CDR3 coding DNA: TGTGCCAGCACCCCAGCGGGGGGGGTGTACGAGCAGTACTTC. It translates to CASTPAGGVYEQYF.

The chain uses TRBV7-9 and TRBJ2-7; D is perhaps TRBD1 (7 bases). Trimming pared 3 bases from V and 6 bases from J, leaving 15 bases between. Germline lookup yields CDR1 SEHNR and CDR2 FQNEAQ (reference sequence). CDR3 length equals 14 residues. The CDR3: CASSLAGGSLEQYF. The CDR3 DNA follows: TGTGCCAGCAGCTTGGCAGGGGGGTCCCTCGAGCAGTACTTC.

This sequence joins TRBV5-6 and TRBJ1-3; 9 bases align to TRBD1. Losses at the gene ends were 6 bases for V and 0 bases for J; bases not matched to a gene: 7. Germline V gene lookup returns CDR1 SGHDT and CDR2 YYEEEE. The CDR3 is 16 residues long. This CDR3 is CASTPGTGFSGNTIYF. CDR3 coding DNA: TGTGCCAGCACCCCCGGGACAGGGTTCTCTGGAAACACCATATATTTT.

This chain joins TRBV12-3 or TRBV12-4 and TRBJ1-2; D is ambiguous. This CDR3 has 13 residues. Trimming pared 6 bases from V and 4 bases from J, leaving 12 bases between. As DNA, the CDR3 is TGTGCCAGCAGGGGTGACTCGAGCTATGGCTACACCTTC. As protein: CASRGDSSYGYTF.

The gene calls are TRBV28 and TRBJ2-7, with D hard to call. The CDR3 has 14 residues. Germline lookup yields CDR1 MDHEN and CDR2 SYDVKM. The V end was cut by 3 bases, the J end by 2 bases, with 11 bases between. The CDR3 nucleotides are TGTGCCAGCAGTTTCGGCCAGGTCACCTACGAGCAGTACTTC. Protein: CASSFGQVTYEQYF.